Following are 30 T cell receptor beta chains from one sample sequenced in a study of CD8 T cells in Susac syndrome. RNA was extracted with the RNeasy kit, and a quantity of about 0.5 to 1 ug was reverse transcribed using random hexamers. TCRdb redid the calling of the immunoSEQ multiplex PCR reads with MiXCR, one entry per CDR3 protein. The sample has some 260,000 distinct CDR3 sequences, more than 75% seen once; the top ten hold 0.11%. Sequences were obtained from CD8+ T cells from PBMCs. These receptors were obtained from a human donor with multiple sclerosis.

The chain combines TRBV4-1 with TRBJ1-1; D uncertain. The CDR3 length is 13 residues. V dropped 4 bases and J dropped 6 bases, with 12 bases sitting between them. Germline CDR1 and CDR2: MGHRA and YSYEKL. The CDR3 here is CASSRREGAEAFF. The CDR3 bases are TGCGCCAGCAGCCGACGGGAGGGCGCTGAAGCTTTCTTT.

This sequence joins TRBV23-1 and TRBJ2-1, with 10 bases lining up with TRBD1. TRBV23-1 has ORF status, its function being uncertain. CDR3 length: 17 residues. Trimming took 0 bases from V and 0 from J; bases not matched to a gene: 2. The CDR3 DNA reads as TGCGCCAGCAGTCAATCGAGGACAGGGGGCTCCTACAATGAGCAGTTCTTC. Residues: CASSQSRTGGSYNEQFF.

The chain carries TRBV29-1 and TRBJ1-2; 8 nucleotides align to TRBD1. This CDR3 region has 12 residues. Germline V gene sequence: CDR1 SQVTM, CDR2 ANQGSEA. V dropped 3 bases and J dropped 8; count of bases not matched to a gene: 5. The CDR3, as DNA: TGCAGCGTTGAGGACAGGGAGGAGGGCTACACCTTC. Encoded protein: CSVEDREEGYTF.

The chain is built from TRBV12-3 or TRBV12-4 and TRBJ2-5, with 9 bases fitting TRBD1. The CDR3 consists of 15 residues. Losses at the gene ends were 5 bases for V and 3 bases for J; bases not matched to a gene: 7. This CDR3 reads CASSLLTGGEETQYF. The CDR3 DNA follows: TGTGCCAGCAGTCTACTGACAGGGGGAGAAGAGACCCAGTACTTC.

The chain recombines TRBV29-1 with TRBJ2-7; D is unresolved. Germline-derived CDR1 and CDR2 are SQVTM and ANQGSEA. The CDR3 spans 11 residues. The germline V and J ends were trimmed by 4 bases and 2 bases, with 6 bases remaining between them. The CDR3 loop is CSVARAYEQYF. CDR3 in DNA: TGCAGCGTTGCACGGGCCTACGAGCAGTACTTC.

This chain uses TRBV19 with TRBJ1-2, with unresolved D. V was pared by 3 bases and J by 4 bases, with 12 bases between. The germline gives CDR1 LNHDA, CDR2 SQIVND (reference sequence). This CDR3 comprises 14 residues. The CDR3 spells CASSILHSSYGYTF. Written as DNA, the CDR3 is TGTGCCAGTAGTATTCTACATTCGAGCTATGGCTACACCTTC.

The rearrangement links TRBV25-1 to TRBJ1-1; tentative D call: TRBD1 (6 bases). The CDR3 is 16 amino acids. Trimming stripped 4 bases from V and 2 bases from J, with 17 bases between. CDR1 and CDR2 from the germline V gene are MGHDK and SYGVNS. This CDR3 reads CASSAQGISGNTEAFF. The CDR3 DNA reads TGTGCCAGCAGTGCCCAGGGGATTTCGGGAAACACTGAAGCTTTCTTT.

This clonotype has just one count. The gene calls are TRBV28 and TRBJ2-1; TRBD2 matches 7 bases. CDR3 length equals 14 residues. Germline values: CDR1 MDHEN, CDR2 SYDVKM. The V and J ends lost 10 bases and 1 base, in that order; junction bases with no gene match: 7. For the CDR3, the DNA is TGTGCCACCTTGACTAGCCTTTCCTACAATGAGCAGTTCTTC. Protein product: CATLTSLSYNEQFF.

This clonotype has just one count. The chain employs TRBV20-1 and TRBJ2-7, with TRBD2 identical over 11 bases. The V gene end was trimmed by 0 bases and the J gene end by 2 bases; junction bases not matched to a gene: 3. There are 15 residues in the CDR3. CDR1 is DFQATT, CDR2 SNEGSKA, per germline (reference sequence). The CDR3 sequence is CSARELAGDPYEQYF. The CDR3 nucleotides read TGCAGTGCTAGAGAACTAGCGGGAGACCCCTACGAGCAGTACTTC.

The V call is TRBV5-1, the J call TRBJ2-2, with 9 bases lining up with TRBD2. The junction had 11 bases not matched to a gene; V was cut back by 4 bases and J by 1 base. Germline V gene sequence: CDR1 SGHRS, CDR2 YFSETQ. The CDR3 loop spans 18 amino acids. CDR3 residues: CASSTVTSGLWNTGELFF. The CDR3 nucleotides read TGCGCCAGCAGCACTGTGACTAGCGGCTTGTGGAACACCGGGGAGCTGTTTTTT.

The chain is built from TRBV27 and TRBJ1-5, with D tentatively TRBD1 (5 bases). The V end was cut by 0 bases, the J end by 6 bases, with 15 bases between. There are 16 residues in the CDR3. Germline-derived CDR1 and CDR2 are MNHEY and SMNVEV (reference sequence). The CDR3 loop is CASSLSPGTAGQPQHF. In DNA, the CDR3 is TGTGCCAGCAGTTTATCGCCAGGGACGGCTGGTCAGCCCCAGCATTTT.

This clonotype was seen just once. This chain uses TRBV5-5 with TRBJ1-3; no reliable D call. Germline V gene data show CDR1 as SGHKS and CDR2 as YYEKEE (reference sequence). This CDR3 contains 16 residues. Between the trimmed V and J ends, which lost 1 base and 7 bases, there was a span of 18 bases. CDR3 in DNA: TGTGCCAGCAGCTTGAATCAACCCCATCTACGGAACACCATATATTTT. Its translation is CASSLNQPHLRNTIYF.

This sequence joins TRBV24-1 and TRBJ2-1; 10 bases match TRBD2. Germline-derived CDR1 and CDR2 are KGHDR and SFDVKD. The ends lost 6 bases at V and 8 bases at J; junction bases unmatched: 3. The CDR3 totals 13 residues. CDR3 protein: CATSTSGTDEQFF. The CDR3 nucleotides are TGTGCCACCAGTACTAGCGGGACCGATGAGCAGTTCTTC.

This chain connects TRBV7-8 to TRBJ2-2; D ambiguous. This CDR3 has 14 residues. V was shortened by 1 base and J by 5 bases, with 8 bases between the two germline ends. The germline V gene encodes CDR1 SGHVS and CDR2 FQNEAQ. In DNA form, the CDR3 reads TGTGCCAGCAGCTTAGGTTCGGAAACCGGGGAGCTGTTTTTT. Its protein is CASSLGSETGELFF.

The chain combines TRBV6-2 or TRBV6-3 with TRBJ1-5; no firm D call. Trimming shortened V by 6 bases and J by 4 bases, and 16 bases separated the two germline ends. The CDR3 has 15 residues. Per germline, CDR1 MNHEY and CDR2 SVGEGT. CDR3 loop: CASRSAGRRNQPQHF. The CDR3 DNA sequence: TGTGCCAGCAGATCCGCGGGCCGTAGGAATCAGCCCCAGCATTTT.

This clonotype occurred once. The chain's CDR3 is CASSLLLSRGANYEQYF. DNA for the CDR3: TGTGCCAGCAGTTTATTATTGTCCCGGGGGGCTAACTACGAGCAGTACTTC. V gene TRBV27 combines with J gene TRBJ2-7; D may be TRBD2 (7 bases). CDR1 is MNHEY and CDR2 is SMNVEV in the germline V gene (reference sequence). Trimming took 1 base from V and 3 from J, leaving 19 bases between them. CDR3 size: 17 residues.

The rearrangement joins TRBV4-1 to TRBJ2-3; TRBD2 matches 8 bases. The germline V gene has CDR1 MGHRA and CDR2 YSYEKL. The V and J ends lost 1 base and 1 base, in that order; junction bases with no gene match: 7. This CDR3 contains 17 residues. CDR3 protein: CASSQGPSGPRTDTQYF. The CDR3 region has the DNA TGCGCCAGCAGCCAAGGACCTAGCGGGCCACGCACAGATACGCAGTATTTT.

The rearrangement links TRBV5-1 to TRBJ1-5, with 8 positions matching TRBD1. The germline gives CDR1 SGHRS, CDR2 YFSETQ. The CDR3 sequence is 15 residues long. J lost 7 bases, V lost 4 bases, and 10 bases had no gene match. CDR3 region: CASSPKDRGGQPQHF. CDR3 DNA sequence: TGCGCCAGCAGCCCGAAAGACAGGGGCGGACAGCCCCAGCATTTT.

The chain couples TRBV12-3 or TRBV12-4 to TRBJ2-7, with a weak D call TRBD1 (6 bases). This CDR3 comprises 14 residues. Trimming shortened V by 0 bases and J by 3 bases, and 9 bases separated the two germline ends. The CDR3 DNA sequence: TGTGCCAGCAGTTTAGCGGGGACAATCTACGAGCAGTACTTC. It encodes CASSLAGTIYEQYF.

The chain carries TRBV7-9 and TRBJ1-1; D possibly corresponds to TRBD1 (5 bases). This CDR3 has 15 amino acids. Germline assignment: CDR1 SEHNR and CDR2 FQNEAQ (reference sequence). V was clipped by 5 bases and J by 6 bases, with 19 bases between them. DNA for the CDR3: TGTGCCAGCAGCGAAGGGGTCGTCCCCAAGCCTGAAGCTTTCTTT. Amino acid sequence: CASSEGVVPKPEAFF.

This clonotype was observed a handful of times. V is TRBV6-1 and J is TRBJ2-7; tentatively, D is TRBD2 (6 bases). This CDR3 has 14 residues. Trimming shortened V by 5 bases and J by 11 bases, and 22 bases separated the two germline ends. Germline-derived CDR1 and CDR2 are MNHNS and SASEGT. The CDR3 DNA reads as TGTGCCAGCAGTACCCTCCGGGGGTGGTCGTGGGAGTACTTC. It yields the protein CASSTLRGWSWEYF.

The rearrangement uses TRBV3-1 and TRBJ2-1; D is possibly TRBD2 (6 bases). Germline CDR1 reads LGHDT; CDR2 reads YNNKEL (reference sequence). The V end was cut by 3 bases, the J end by 4 bases, with 7 bases between. The CDR3 length is 13 residues. In nucleotides, the CDR3 is TGTGCCAGCAGCCACCGGGAGTACAATGAGCAGTTCTTC. Amino acid sequence: CASSHREYNEQFF.

The chain employs TRBV27 and TRBJ1-1; the match to TRBD1 covers 8 bases. The junction had 4 bases not matched to a gene; V was cut back by 6 bases and J by 1 base. The CDR3 totals 14 residues. Germline V gene data show CDR1 as MNHEY and CDR2 as SMNVEV (reference sequence). The CDR3 is CASSFDRGNTEAFF. Written as DNA, the CDR3 is TGTGCCAGCAGCTTCGACAGGGGGAACACTGAAGCTTTCTTT.

V usage is TRBV9 and J usage is TRBJ2-3, with a tentative D call TRBD2 (6 bases). CDR1 and CDR2 (germline): SGDLS, YYNGEE. The CDR3 is 14 amino acids. The V end was cut by 0 bases, the J end by 2 bases, with 7 bases between. The CDR3: CASSVAGATDTQYF. The CDR3, as DNA: TGTGCCAGCAGCGTAGCGGGAGCCACAGATACGCAGTATTTT.

DNA of the CDR3: TGTGCCAGCAGCTATAGCTCCGGGACAGCCTTTGAGGAGCAGTACTTC. Translating gives CASSYSSGTAFEEQYF. J is TRBJ2-7 and V is TRBV27; 7 positions match TRBD1. There are 16 residues in the CDR3. Trimming took 6 bases from V and 7 from J; bases not matched to a gene: 18. The V gene's germline CDR1 is MNHEY and CDR2 SMNVEV (reference sequence).

The chain has TRBV5-1 and TRBJ2-1; D remains unclear. This CDR3 is built from 12 residues. The V gene's germline CDR1 is SGHRS and CDR2 YFSETQ. Trimming removed 5 bases at V and 7 bases at J, with 10 bases between. CDR3 sequence: CASRVGANEQFF. The CDR3 nucleotides are TGCGCCAGCAGGGTAGGCGCAAATGAGCAGTTCTTC.

This clonotype was detected once. The chain employs TRBV5-1 and TRBJ2-7; 10 bases fit TRBD1. The length of the CDR3 is 14 residues. Germline CDR1 is SGHRS and CDR2 is YFSETQ. V lost 5 bases to trimming and J lost 2 bases; unmatched junction nucleotides: 4. CDR3: CASRAGTGAYEQYF. DNA of the CDR3: TGCGCCAGCAGGGCGGGGACAGGGGCCTACGAGCAGTACTTC.

The chain has TRBV2 and TRBJ1-2; the D gene is possibly TRBD1 (6 bases). Germline CDR1 SNHLY, CDR2 FYNNEI. This CDR3 is built from 12 residues. The ends were cut back, 6 bases at V and 6 bases at J, with 11 bases in the middle. DNA for the CDR3: TGTGCCAGCAGGTGGGGGGCGCATGGCTACACCTTC. Amino acid sequence: CASRWGAHGYTF.

The CDR3 loop is CASSPHRGGNYGYTF. CDR3 coding DNA: TGTGCCAGCAGCCCCCACAGGGGGGGAAACTATGGCTACACCTTC. The chain uses TRBV27 and TRBJ1-2; 8 nucleotides align to TRBD1. Germline values: CDR1 MNHEY, CDR2 SMNVEV (reference sequence). With V trimmed by 6 bases and J by 2 bases, 8 bases remained unmatched. This CDR3 comprises 15 residues.

The rearrangement joins TRBV7-8 to TRBJ2-1; no definite D call. The V end was cut by 2 bases, the J end by 9 bases, with 5 bases between. The germline CDR1 and CDR2 sequences are SGHVS and FQNEAQ. The CDR3 runs 11 residues. CDR3 protein: CASSLKIEQFF. CDR3 DNA: TGTGCCAGCAGCTTAAAGATTGAGCAGTTCTTC.